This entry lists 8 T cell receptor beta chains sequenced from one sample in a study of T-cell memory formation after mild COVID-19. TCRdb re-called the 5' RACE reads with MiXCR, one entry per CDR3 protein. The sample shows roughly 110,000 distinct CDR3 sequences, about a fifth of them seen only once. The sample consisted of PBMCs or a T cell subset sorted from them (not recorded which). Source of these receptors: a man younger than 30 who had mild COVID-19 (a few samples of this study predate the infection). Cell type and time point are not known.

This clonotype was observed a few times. The CDR3 sequence is CSARPGLAGEFDNEQFF. Written as DNA, the CDR3 is TGCAGTGCCCGACCGGGACTAGCGGGGGAGTTTGACAATGAGCAGTTCTTC. The chain joins TRBV20-1 to TRBJ2-1, with 14 bases aligning to TRBD2. The CDR3 has 17 residues. Germline V CDR1 and CDR2: DFQATT, SNEGSKA (reference sequence). The V gene end was trimmed by 6 bases and the J gene end by 5 bases; junction bases not matched to a gene: 12.

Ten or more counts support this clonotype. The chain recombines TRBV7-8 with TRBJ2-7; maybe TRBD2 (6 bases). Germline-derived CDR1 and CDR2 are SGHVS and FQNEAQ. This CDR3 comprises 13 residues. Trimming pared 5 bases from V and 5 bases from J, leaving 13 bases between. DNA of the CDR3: TGTGCCAGCAGCCCACCCGGGAGAGACGAGCAGTACGTC. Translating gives CASSPPGRDEQYV.

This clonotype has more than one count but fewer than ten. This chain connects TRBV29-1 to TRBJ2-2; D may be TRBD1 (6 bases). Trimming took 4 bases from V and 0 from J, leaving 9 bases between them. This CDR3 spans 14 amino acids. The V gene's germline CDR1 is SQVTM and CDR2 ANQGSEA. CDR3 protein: CSVVRGSNTGELFF. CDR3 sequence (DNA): TGCAGCGTTGTGAGGGGGTCGAACACCGGGGAGCTGTTTTTT.

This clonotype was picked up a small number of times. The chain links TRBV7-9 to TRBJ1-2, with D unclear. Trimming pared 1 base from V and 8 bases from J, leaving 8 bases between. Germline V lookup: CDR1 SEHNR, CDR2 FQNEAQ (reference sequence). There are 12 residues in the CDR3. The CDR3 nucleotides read TGTGCCAGCAGCTTAGTGCCCGACGGCTACACCTTC. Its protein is CASSLVPDGYTF.

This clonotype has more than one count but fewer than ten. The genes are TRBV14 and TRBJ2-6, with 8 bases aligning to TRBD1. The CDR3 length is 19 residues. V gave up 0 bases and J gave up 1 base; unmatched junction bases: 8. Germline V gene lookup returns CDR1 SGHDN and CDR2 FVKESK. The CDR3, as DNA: TGTGCCAGCAGCCAAGAACATGGGACAGGCCTATCTGGGGCCAACGTCCTGACTTTC. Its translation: CASSQEHGTGLSGANVLTF.

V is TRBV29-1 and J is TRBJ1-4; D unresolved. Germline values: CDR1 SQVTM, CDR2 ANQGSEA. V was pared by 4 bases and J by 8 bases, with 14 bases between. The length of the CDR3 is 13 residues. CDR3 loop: CSVVPENGEKLFF. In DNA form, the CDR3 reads TGCAGCGTTGTACCTGAAAACGGGGAAAAACTGTTTTTT.

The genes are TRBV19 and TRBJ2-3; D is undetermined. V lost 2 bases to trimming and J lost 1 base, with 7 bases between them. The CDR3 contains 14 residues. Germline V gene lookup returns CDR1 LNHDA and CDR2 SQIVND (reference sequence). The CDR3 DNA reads TGTGCCAGTAGTATAACGGGCGGCACAGATACGCAGTATTTT. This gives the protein CASSITGGTDTQYF. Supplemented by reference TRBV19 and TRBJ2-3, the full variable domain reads DGGITQSPKYLFRKEGQNVTLSCEQNLNHDAMYWYRQDPGQGLRLIYYSQIVNDFQKGDIAEGYSVSREKKESFPLTVTSAQKNPTAFYLCASSITGGTDTQYFGPGTRLTVL.

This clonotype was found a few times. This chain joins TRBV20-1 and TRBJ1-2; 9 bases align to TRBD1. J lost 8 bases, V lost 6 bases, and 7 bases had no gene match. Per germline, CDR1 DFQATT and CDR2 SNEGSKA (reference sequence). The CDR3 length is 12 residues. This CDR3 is CSARGQGQGYTF. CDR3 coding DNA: TGCAGTGCCAGGGGACAGGGACAGGGCTACACCTTC.